The rows below give T cell receptor beta chains drawn from one sample of a study of CD8 T cells in Susac syndrome. TCRdb re-called the immunoSEQ multiplex PCR reads through MiXCR, storing one row per CDR3 protein. The sample yields 200,000 or so distinct CDR3 sequences, around 95% seen once. The sequenced sample was CD8+ T cells from PBMCs. These receptors all come from a human donor with Susac syndrome. CDR3s include the opening cysteine and the closing phenylalanine or tryptophan. Each record gives: CDR3 length, J gene, clone size, D gene, V gene, CDR3 protein, CDR3 DNA. A D gene is named only where the DNA matches it firmly. Some rows have no size entry. The others give once, few or many, or a class for an expanded clone.

14 TRBJ1-5 once - TRBV6-5 CASSPDGENQPQHF TGTGCCAGCAGCCCCGACGGAGAAAATCAGCCCCAGCATTTT
15 TRBJ2-7 - - TRBV5-1 CASSGILRGSYEQYF TGCGCCAGCAGCGGGATCCTTCGGGGGTCCTACGAGCAGTACTTC
12 TRBJ2-7 - - TRBV6-5 CASRDSSYEQYF TGTGCCAGCAGGGACAGTTCCTACGAGCAGTACTTC
14 TRBJ1-5 - TRBD1 TRBV29-1 CSARDSHSNQPQHF TGCAGCGCCCGGGACAGTCATAGCAATCAGCCCCAGCATTTT
15 TRBJ2-5 - TRBD2 TRBV7-8 CASSLAAGAGETQYF TGTGCCAGCAGCTTAGCAGCGGGAGCGGGAGAGACCCAGTACTTC
13 TRBJ1-1 - - TRBV20-1 CSARDRVGTEAFF TGCAGTGCTAGAGACAGGGTGGGCACTGAAGCTTTCTTT
13 TRBJ2-7 once - TRBV5-1 CASSPGAGYEQYF TGCGCCAGCAGTCCGGGGGCCGGGTACGAGCAGTACTTC
12 TRBJ1-1 - TRBD1 TRBV19 CASRTGNTEAFF TGTGCCAGCCGGACAGGAAACACTGAAGCTTTCTTT
11 TRBJ1-1 - - TRBV12-3/TRBV12-4 CASSNGYQAFF TGTGCCAGCAGTAACGGGTATCAGGCTTTCTTT
12 TRBJ1-1 - - TRBV29-1 CSVDLRGPEAFF TGCAGCGTTGATCTTAGGGGACCCGAAGCTTTCTTT
15 TRBJ2-5 - TRBD2 TRBV12-3/TRBV12-4 CASSLARGDQETQYF TGTGCCAGCAGTTTAGCCCGGGGGGATCAAGAGACCCAGTACTTC
17 TRBJ2-1 once - TRBV3-1 CASSQHLPRSAYNEQFF TGTGCCAGCAGCCAACACCTCCCGCGGAGTGCCTACAATGAGCAGTTCTTC
15 TRBJ2-5 - TRBD1 TRBV9 CASSVSGTGQETQYF TGTGCCAGCAGCGTCTCCGGGACAGGCCAAGAGACCCAGTACTTC
16 TRBJ2-7 - - TRBV20-1 CSARDLTAGLSYEQYF TGCAGTGCTAGAGATCTTACGGCGGGCCTCTCCTACGAGCAGTACTTC
11 TRBJ1-1 - - TRBV18 CASSPGKEAFF TGTGCCAGCTCACCGGGTAAAGAAGCTTTCTTT